The rows below give T cell receptor beta chains drawn from one sample of a study of OX40 agonist ivuxolimab in advanced cancers. Repertoires were generated with immunoSEQ multiplex PCR, while TCRdb's copy carries only in-frame clones and drops some. Of tens of thousands of clones in the sample, 85% to 90% were seen once. Sequenced here: CD4+ or CD8+ T cells sorted from blood, sampled in a trial of the OX40 agonist ivuxolimab. The receptor source for this set is an adult with an advanced solid tumor such as melanoma, head and neck, liver or kidney cancer. Each CDR3 is given with its conserved first and last residue. Each record gives: clone size, J gene, V gene, D gene, CDR3 protein, CDR3 DNA. A D gene is named only where the DNA matches it firmly. The size field is filled for only some rows; it gives once, few, many or a size class.

NA TRBJ1-1 TRBV11-2 NA CASRPLRGGLRTEAFF TGTGCCAGCAGACCCCTCCGGGGGGGGCTAAGGACTGAAGCTTTCTTT
NA TRBJ2-7 TRBV5-5 NA CASSPGPTLAYEQYF TGTGCCAGCAGTCCCGGACCGACCCTGGCCTACGAGCAGTACTTC
NA TRBJ2-5 TRBV18 NA CASSPPDRAYGETQYF TGTGCCAGCTCACCACCAGACAGAGCATACGGAGAGACCCAGTACTTC
NA TRBJ2-5 TRBV5-1 NA CASSLTSSIETQYF TGCGCCAGCAGCTTGACTAGCAGTATCGAGACCCAGTACTTC
NA TRBJ2-1 TRBV13 TRBD2 CASSLLSGLAGGPYNEQFF TGTGCCAGCAGCTTATTGTCTGGGCTAGCGGGGGGGCCGTACAATGAGCAGTTCTTC
medium-sized TRBJ2-1 TRBV6-1 NA CASSEARIDPNEQFF TGTGCCAGCAGTGAAGCGCGGATAGACCCCAATGAGCAGTTCTTC
NA TRBJ1-1 TRBV30 NA CAWTNGQLRGSAFF TGTGCCTGGACCAACGGACAGCTGAGGGGGTCGGCTTTCTTT
once TRBJ1-1 TRBV5-1 NA CASRPGQTNTEAFF TGCGCCAGCAGACCCGGACAGACGAACACTGAAGCTTTCTTT
NA TRBJ2-1 TRBV7-9 NA CASSLVRQLNEQFF TGTGCCAGCAGCTTAGTCCGTCAACTTAATGAGCAGTTCTTC
NA TRBJ2-7 TRBV18 NA CASSPEAGTRYEQYF TGTGCCAGCTCACCAGAGGCGGGGACCCGCTACGAGCAGTACTTC
NA TRBJ2-1 TRBV10-3 NA CAISSTYNEQFF TGTGCCATCAGTTCGACTTACAATGAGCAGTTCTTC
NA TRBJ1-1 TRBV18 NA CASSPLGGSEAFF TGTGCCAGCTCACCACTCGGGGGATCTGAAGCTTTCTTT
NA TRBJ2-5 TRBV9 TRBD2 CASSVGGPQETQYF TGTGCCAGCAGCGTGGGAGGGCCCCAAGAGACCCAGTACTTC
NA TRBJ1-2 TRBV5-5 TRBD1 CASSLGWGQLSNNYGYTF TGTGCCAGCAGCTTGGGGTGGGGACAGCTCAGCAATAACTATGGCTACACCTTC
NA TRBJ2-5 TRBV18 NA CASSPPPLGETQYF TGTGCCAGCTCACCACCTCCCCTTGGGGAGACCCAGTACTTC
NA TRBJ1-1 TRBV23-1 NA CASSQEGAGDTEAFF TGCGCCAGCAGTCAGGAGGGCGCAGGAGACACTGAAGCTTTCTTT